What follows are 26 T cell receptor beta chains derived from one specimen sequenced in a study of T cell responses to AZD1222 COVID-19 vaccine (dated by TCRdb to the early 2020s). The library was produced with the immunoSEQ multiplex PCR assay. TCRdb carries this immuneACCESS record with in-frame sequences only. Its versions omit some clonotypes, under half of them owing to an unresolved V gene in the studies checked, with the rest unexplained. The sample table holds around 140,000 clones, of which roughly 92% were seen once. The ten largest clones add up to around 1.5% of the sample. Read against the paper, the sample's time point label means: baseline before first vaccination. Source: peripheral blood, taken on day 0 of AZD1222 vaccination. The receptors come from an adult in good health.

V and J are TRBV3-1 (or the pseudogene TRBV3-2) and TRBJ1-2; 8 bases agree with TRBD1. Per germline, CDR1 LGHDT and CDR2 YNNKEL (reference sequence). The CDR3 totals 16 residues. With V trimmed by 1 base and J by 4 bases, 8 bases remained unmatched. CDR3 amino acids: CASSQAGTGEGYGYTF. The CDR3 DNA sequence: TGTGCCAGCAGCCAAGCGGGGACAGGAGAGGGCTATGGCTACACCTTC.

The chain employs TRBV28 and TRBJ1-4, with D unresolved. CDR3 length: 12 amino acids. Trimming pared 6 bases from V and 4 bases from J, leaving 6 bases between. CDR1 is MDHEN and CDR2 is SYDVKM in the germline V gene. CDR3 sequence (DNA): TGTGCCAGCAGCCCCTTTAATGAAAAACTGTTTTTT. Residues: CASSPFNEKLFF.

The chain joins TRBV5-1 to TRBJ2-2, with 7 positions matching TRBD1. This CDR3 is built from 14 residues. Trimming at V came to 0 bases and at J to 4 bases, leaving 0 bases not matched to a gene. Looked up from germline, CDR1 is SGHRS and CDR2 is YFSETQ. The CDR3 DNA reads as TGCGCCAGCAGCTTGGACAGGGGCACCGGGGAGCTGTTTTTT. The encoded protein is CASSLDRGTGELFF.

This clone was picked up one time. The chain links TRBV28 to TRBJ2-1; D might be TRBD1 or TRBD2, each matching 5 bases. Germline CDR1 and CDR2: MDHEN and SYDVKM. Trimming took 6 bases from V and 10 from J, leaving 16 bases between them. The CDR3 covers 13 residues. The CDR3: CASSFVGEKEQFF. In DNA form, the CDR3 reads TGTGCCAGCAGCTTTGTGGGGGAAAAAGAGCAGTTCTTC.

The rearrangement links TRBV28 to TRBJ2-2, with D uncertain. The germline V gene has CDR1 MDHEN and CDR2 SYDVKM. The CDR3 runs to 12 residues. Trimming stripped 8 bases from V and 4 bases from J, with 8 bases between. The DNA of the CDR3 is TGTGCCAGCGATATGGCCACCGGGGAGCTGTTTTTT. Encoded protein: CASDMATGELFF.

The V call is TRBV24-1, the J call TRBJ2-1, with 7 bases identical to TRBD2. The CDR3 is 16 amino acids. V trimming: 3 bases; J trimming: 1 base; junction bases outside the gene matches: 5. Germline V gene lookup returns CDR1 KGHDR and CDR2 SFDVKD. The CDR3 is CATSDHLAESYNEQFF. In DNA, the CDR3 is TGTGCCACCAGTGATCACCTAGCGGAATCCTACAATGAGCAGTTCTTC.

The chain joins TRBV28 to TRBJ1-5, with 9 nucleotides matching TRBD1. The CDR3 spans 13 residues. Germline V gene lookup returns CDR1 MDHEN and CDR2 SYDVKM. With 10 bases clipped from V and 4 bases from J, the junction kept 5 bases outside the gene matches. CDR3 region: CATVDRGNQPQHF. The CDR3 DNA sequence: TGTGCCACCGTCGACAGGGGGAATCAGCCCCAGCATTTT.

The gene calls are TRBV27 and TRBJ1-1, with D possibly TRBD1 on 6 matching bases. The germline V and J ends were trimmed by 3 bases and 0 bases, with 11 bases remaining between them. The CDR3 loop spans 15 amino acids. Per germline, CDR1 MNHEY and CDR2 SMNVEV (reference sequence). Here the CDR3 reads CASSLPGQMNTEAFF. DNA of the CDR3: TGTGCCAGCAGTTTGCCCGGACAGATGAACACTGAAGCTTTCTTT.

This chain connects TRBV7-9 to TRBJ2-3; 10 bases match TRBD2. V shed 3 bases and J 1 base; nucleotides not matched to a gene: 1. The V gene's germline CDR1 is SEHNR and CDR2 FQNEAQ (reference sequence). This CDR3 has 15 amino acids. This CDR3 reads CASSLTSGRTDTQYF. The CDR3 nucleotides are TGTGCCAGCAGCTTGACTAGCGGGCGCACAGATACGCAGTATTTT.

The chain has TRBV2 and TRBJ1-4; no clear D. Trimming took 1 base from V and 6 from J, leaving 3 bases between them. The CDR3 has 12 amino acids. The germline gives CDR1 SNHLY, CDR2 FYNNEI. The CDR3 coding sequence is TGTGCCAGCAGTGAAGAGGATGAAAAACTGTTTTTT. Translated, it gives CASSEEDEKLFF.

This clone was detected only once. The chain carries TRBV28 and TRBJ2-5; tentative D call: TRBD2 (7 bases). CDR1 and CDR2 (germline): MDHEN, SYDVKM. There are 23 residues in the CDR3. The V end was cut by 2 bases, the J end by 4 bases, with 38 bases between. The CDR3 reads CASSLPIWSRTVARGRVPETQYF. In DNA form, the CDR3 reads TGTGCCAGCAGTTTACCAATCTGGTCGCGGACAGTAGCGCGCGGGAGAGTACCAGAGACCCAGTACTTC. Complete variable domain (other parts from reference TRBV28 and TRBJ2-5): DVKVTQSSRYLVKRTGEKVFLECVQDMDHENMFWYRQDPGLGLRLIYFSYDVKMKEKGDIPEGYSVSREKKERFSLILESASTNQTSMYLCASSLPIWSRTVARGRVPETQYFGPGTRLLVL.

This chain links TRBV10-2 with TRBJ2-1; D may be TRBD1 (6 bases). The length of the CDR3 is 14 residues. V was clipped by 6 bases and J by 4 bases, with 13 bases between them. Per the germline V gene, CDR1 is WSHSY and CDR2 is SAAADI. The CDR3 sequence: CASSADSLYNEQFF. The CDR3 DNA follows: TGCGCCAGCAGCGCGGACAGCTTATACAATGAGCAGTTCTTC.

In regard to this clone: Other nucleotide sequences from this sample produce the same CDR3. The CDR3 DNA reads as TGTGCCAGCAGCCGGGGGTTACTAGTTCGAGAAAAACTGTTTTTT. Its translation is CASSRGLLVREKLFF. The chain combines TRBV3-1 (or the pseudogene TRBV3-2) with TRBJ1-4; weak D call: TRBD1 (5 bases). V lost 4 bases to trimming and J lost 8 bases, with 17 bases between them. The CDR3 length is 15 residues. CDR1 is LGHDT, CDR2 YNNKEL, per germline (reference sequence).

The chain employs TRBV27 and TRBJ2-7; D gene ambiguous. Germline values: CDR1 MNHEY, CDR2 SMNVEV (reference sequence). The CDR3 totals 15 residues. V lost 3 bases to trimming and J lost 0 bases, with 12 bases between them. CDR3 nucleotide sequence: TGTGCCAGCAGTTTCGGGTTTTCAAGCTCCTACGAGCAGTACTTC. It translates to CASSFGFSSSYEQYF.

In DNA, the CDR3 is TGTGCCAGCAGTGACTCGGGACAGAAGGCCGAGCAGTACTTC. It codes for CASSDSGQKAEQYF. This chain links TRBV6-4 with TRBJ2-7; 7 bases are a match to TRBD1. J lost 6 bases, V lost 0 bases, and 5 bases had no gene match. The CDR3 length is 14 residues. Germline lookup yields CDR1 MRHNA and CDR2 SNTAGT.

The genes are TRBV28 and TRBJ1-5, with D possibly TRBD1 on 6 matching bases. The CDR3 loop spans 15 amino acids. Germline CDR1 MDHEN, CDR2 SYDVKM. The V end was cut by 5 bases, the J end by 4 bases, with 15 bases between. This CDR3 reads CASSPAGVGNQPQHF. CDR3 coding DNA: TGTGCCAGCAGTCCCGCAGGGGTAGGGAATCAGCCCCAGCATTTT.

The chain combines TRBV18 with TRBJ2-3; D is unresolved. There are 16 residues in the CDR3. The germline V gene has CDR1 KGHSH and CDR2 LQKENI. V was shortened by 3 bases and J by 0 bases, with 13 bases between the two germline ends. The CDR3 DNA is TGTGCCAGCTCACCCCTCATAGCTCCTAGCACAGATACGCAGTATTTT. Translated: CASSPLIAPSTDTQYF.

V is TRBV30 and J is TRBJ1-2; D ambiguous. V lost 4 bases to trimming and J lost 0 bases, with 12 bases between them. Germline V CDR1 and CDR2: GTSNPN, SVGIG (reference sequence). The CDR3 totals 14 residues. CDR3 residues: CAWTIQSSNYGYTF. The CDR3 coding sequence is TGTGCCTGGACCATACAATCATCTAACTATGGCTACACCTTC.

The J gene is TRBJ2-5, the V gene TRBV6-5; 12 bases are shared with TRBD2. The CDR3 contains 15 residues. The junction had 10 bases not matched to a gene; V was cut back by 7 bases and J by 7 bases. CDR1 and CDR2 (germline): MNHEY, SVGAGI. CDR3 amino acids: CASIVGTSGWGTQYF. The CDR3 region has the DNA TGTGCCAGCATAGTTGGGACTAGCGGGTGGGGGACCCAGTACTTC.

The CDR3 loop is CSVAWDQNQPQHF. CDR3 sequence (DNA): TGCAGCGTGGCTTGGGACCAAAATCAGCCCCAGCATTTT. This chain uses TRBV29-1 with TRBJ1-5; maybe TRBD1 (5 bases). The CDR3 extends over 13 amino acids. Germline values: CDR1 SQVTM, CDR2 ANQGSEA. V was shortened by 6 bases and J by 4 bases, with 13 bases between the two germline ends.

About this clone itself: Different DNA sequences within this sample yield the same CDR3. The V gene is TRBV30, the J gene TRBJ1-5; D uncertain. With 0 bases removed from V and 7 bases from J, the gap between germline ends came to 10 bases. CDR3 length: 13 amino acids. CDR1 and CDR2 (germline): GTSNPN, SVGIG (reference sequence). CDR3 loop: CAWSVKPDQPQHF. The CDR3 DNA reads TGTGCCTGGAGTGTAAAGCCCGACCAGCCCCAGCATTTT. Together with reference TRBV30 and TRBJ1-5, the CDR3 gives the full variable domain: SQTIHQWPATLVQPVGSPLSLECTVEGTSNPNLYWYRQAAGRGLQLLFYSVGIGQISSEVPQNLSASRPQDRQFILSSKKLLLSDSGFYLCAWSVKPDQPQHFGDGTRLSIL.

This rearrangement joins TRBV4-1 to TRBJ1-1; D is ambiguous. The ends were cut back, 0 bases at V and 3 bases at J, with 11 bases in the middle. This CDR3 has 15 residues. Looked up from germline, CDR1 is MGHRA and CDR2 is YSYEKL. The chain's CDR3 is CASSQDVIGYTEAFF. The CDR3 DNA reads as TGCGCCAGCAGCCAAGATGTCATAGGGTACACTGAAGCTTTCTTT.

This chain uses TRBV3-1 (or the pseudogene TRBV3-2) with TRBJ1-4; the D gene is possibly TRBD1 (5 bases). Trimming took off 4 bases at V and 0 bases at J, with 12 bases between the two ends. CDR3 length equals 16 residues. CDR1 is LGHDT, CDR2 YNNKEL, per germline (reference sequence). The CDR3 is CASSLQGAPTNEKLFF. The CDR3 DNA follows: TGTGCCAGCAGCCTCCAAGGGGCGCCAACTAATGAAAAACTGTTTTTT.

This clone was counted once. The chain recombines TRBV13 with TRBJ2-3; 9 nucleotides match TRBD2. Germline CDR1 PRHDT, CDR2 FYEKMQ (reference sequence). CDR3 length equals 16 residues. V trimming: 5 bases; J trimming: 4 bases; junction bases outside the gene matches: 10. As DNA, the CDR3 is TGTGCCAGCAGCCCCACCCGGACTAGCGAAGCAGATACGCAGTATTTT. Its translation: CASSPTRTSEADTQYF.

Only one count was recorded for this clone. The chain uses TRBV6-5 and TRBJ1-6; the D gene is possibly TRBD1 (6 bases). Trimming shortened V by 8 bases and J by 7 bases, and 15 bases separated the two germline ends. Germline CDR1 MNHEY, CDR2 SVGAGI. The CDR3 length is 14 residues. DNA of the CDR3: TGTGCCAGCGGGAGGGGGAGGTTAAATTCACCCCTCCACTTT. The encoded protein is CASGRGRLNSPLHF.

The rearrangement joins TRBV27 to TRBJ1-4, with unresolved D. This CDR3 is 16 amino acids long. The germline gives CDR1 MNHEY, CDR2 SMNVEV (reference sequence). V shed 7 bases and J shed 0 bases, with 15 bases lying between them. This CDR3 reads CASMTWTGSTNEKLFF. The CDR3 DNA reads TGTGCCAGCATGACTTGGACTGGTTCAACTAATGAAAAACTGTTTTTT. The full variable domain, its missing parts supplied by reference TRBV27 and TRBJ1-4, is EAQVTQNPRYLITVTGKKLTVTCSQNMNHEYMSWYRQDPGLGLRQIYYSMNVEVTDKGDVPEGYKVSRKEKRNFPLILESPSPNQTSLYFCASMTWTGSTNEKLFFGSGTQLSVL.